What follows is one T cell receptor (beta chain) and its context. In this sample, this clonotype turned up many times. The specificity of this receptor is unknown. No qualities accompany the bases; no much larger clone lies one base away. Receptors were amplified or captured by 5' RACE. Sequenced on an Illumina HiSeq 2000. A universal primer binding site was introduced by template switching, and a unique molecular identifier was present in the final cDNA, enabling accurate counting of TCR cDNA molecules. Specific primers in the conserved constant-segment region were used to synthesize first-strand cDNA for TCR alpha and beta chains. To control for contamination, every cDNA library carried two barcodes: a SMART-Mk sample barcode plus Illumina barcodes. TruSeq adapter sequences and Illumina sample barcodes were added in two successive PCR steps. Sequencing of the TCR alpha and beta cDNA libraries was done on the Illumina HiSeq platform using custom primers. Under the source paper's analysis protocol: Raw reads were processed with MiGEC to extract unique molecular identifiers, and MiXCR was used to determine CDR3 positions. For each individual, recombination models were inferred using an EM algorithm with the repgenHMM and IGoR tools. The analysis of shared clonotypes was done with the tcR package in R, with sharing normalized by the product of cloneset sizes. Out-of-frame nonproductive sequences were analyzed to study raw recombination free of thymic and clonal selection effects. TCRdb trimmed public reads at Q25 via fastp, called clones via MiXCR and kept in-frame beta chains. Each entry is one CDR3 protein sequence, shown with its most common DNA and genes. TCRdb, not the original authors, processed these V and J calls. The sample table contains 130,000 to 150,000 distinct CDR3 sequences; only one count was recorded for around 3.5% of them. The ten largest clones capture 8.1% of the sample.

Every donor was a healthy Caucasian. Using Miltenyi CD45RO+ enrichment and human naive T-cell isolation kits, memory (CD45RO+) and naive T cells were isolated from PBMC. The sample is drawn from a study of identical twins (dated by TCRdb to the mid-2010s). Concerning the study at large: To test whether fetal clonotypes persist, the study used deep sequencing on TCR alpha and beta repertoires from monozygotic twins, unrelated adults of various ages, and cord blood. To rule out contamination, the twin experiments were replicated at different times with different library preparation protocols.

The germline ends are 11 bases apart after V is trimmed by 1 base and J by 1 base. The CDR3, cysteine through phenylalanine, is 15 amino acids long. The only DNA kept is the CDR3, 45 bases in frame from the first base. In the germline V gene, CDR1 corresponds to MNHNS and CDR2 to SASEGT. What the study reported, not specific to this receptor: Because the same donors could not be followed over many years, the conclusions relied on cross-sectional statistical analysis. Out-of-frame TCR alpha sequences shared between twins showed an excess of low generation-probability sequences compared with coincidental sharing between unrelated individuals. In beta out-of-frame sequences, excess twin sharing was weaker, because having fewer shared sequences lowered the signal-to-noise ratio. Recombination models systematically underestimated out-of-frame TCR alpha sharing in monozygotic twins but agreed with sharing between unrelated individuals. Abundant cord blood beta clonotypes carried fewer insertions; young adult naive repertoires showed a weaker similar trend, while memory repertoires showed none. Zero-insertion analyses could be partly confounded by invariant T cells such as MAIT and iNKT, although diverse VJ usage argued against such confounding for most clonotypes.

The V and J genes are TRBV6-1 and TRBJ2-7; the D gene assignment is ambiguous. Sequenced material: memory T cells sorted from blood. The cell subset or site label for this specimen denotes: CD45RO+ enriched T cells. The origin of this receptor is a man aged 18 to 29 in good health. The DNA sequence is as follows: TGTGCCAGCAGTGAAGGACCCCATCGTTCCTACGAGCAGTACTTC. Translated, it gives CASSEGPHRSYEQYF.